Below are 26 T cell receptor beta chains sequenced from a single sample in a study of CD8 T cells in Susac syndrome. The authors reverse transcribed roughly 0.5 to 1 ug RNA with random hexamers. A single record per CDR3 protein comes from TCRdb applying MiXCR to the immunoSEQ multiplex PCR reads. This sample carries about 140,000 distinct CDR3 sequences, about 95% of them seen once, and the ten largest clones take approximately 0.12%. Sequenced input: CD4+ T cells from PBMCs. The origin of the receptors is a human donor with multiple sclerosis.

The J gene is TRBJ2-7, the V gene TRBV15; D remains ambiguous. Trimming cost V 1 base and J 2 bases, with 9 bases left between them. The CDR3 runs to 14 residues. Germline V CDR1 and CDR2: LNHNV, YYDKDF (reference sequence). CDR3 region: CATSRAALTYEQYF. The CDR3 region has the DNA TGTGCCACCAGCAGAGCAGCCCTTACCTACGAGCAGTACTTC.

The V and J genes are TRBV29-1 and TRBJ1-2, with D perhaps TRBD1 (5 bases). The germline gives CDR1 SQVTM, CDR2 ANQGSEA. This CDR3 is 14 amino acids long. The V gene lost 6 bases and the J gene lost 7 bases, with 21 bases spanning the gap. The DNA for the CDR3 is TGCAGCGTACCCGGGACCCTCCTTAAGGCTGGCTACACCTTC. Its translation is CSVPGTLLKAGYTF.

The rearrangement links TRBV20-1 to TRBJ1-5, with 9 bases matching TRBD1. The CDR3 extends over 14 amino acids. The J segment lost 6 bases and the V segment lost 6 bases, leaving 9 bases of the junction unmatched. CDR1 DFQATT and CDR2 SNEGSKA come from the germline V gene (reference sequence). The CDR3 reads CSAVTQGAAQPQHF. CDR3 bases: TGCAGTGCCGTGACACAGGGGGCTGCTCAGCCCCAGCATTTT.

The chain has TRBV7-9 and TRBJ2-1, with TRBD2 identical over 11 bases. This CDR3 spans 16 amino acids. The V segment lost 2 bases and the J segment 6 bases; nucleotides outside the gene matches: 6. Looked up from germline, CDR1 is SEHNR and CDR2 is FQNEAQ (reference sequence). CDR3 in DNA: TGTGCCAGCAGCTTATCGACTAGCGGGACCGCCAATGAGCAGTTCTTC. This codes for CASSLSTSGTANEQFF.

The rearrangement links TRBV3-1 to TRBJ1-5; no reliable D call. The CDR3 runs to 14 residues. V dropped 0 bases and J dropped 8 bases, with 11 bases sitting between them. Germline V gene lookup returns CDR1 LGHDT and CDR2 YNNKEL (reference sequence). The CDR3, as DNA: TGTGCCAGCAGCCAAGACACCACGCGGGAGCCCCAGCATTTT. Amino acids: CASSQDTTREPQHF.

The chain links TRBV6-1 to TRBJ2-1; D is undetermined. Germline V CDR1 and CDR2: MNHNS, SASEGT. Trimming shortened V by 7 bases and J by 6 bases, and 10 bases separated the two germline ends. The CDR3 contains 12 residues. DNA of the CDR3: TGTGCCAGCAAGAGCGTCCCCAATGAGCAGTTCTTC. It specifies CASKSVPNEQFF.

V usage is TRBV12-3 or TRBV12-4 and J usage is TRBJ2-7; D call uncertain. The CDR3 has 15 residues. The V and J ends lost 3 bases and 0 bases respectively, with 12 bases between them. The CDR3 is CASSFPAESSYEQYF. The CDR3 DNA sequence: TGTGCCAGCAGTTTCCCCGCCGAAAGCTCCTACGAGCAGTACTTC.

The CDR3 loop reads CASSPPRIRGNYGYTF. CDR3 nucleotides: TGTGCCAGCAGCCCACCACGAATCAGGGGAAACTATGGCTACACCTTC. The chain has TRBV13 and TRBJ1-2, with D maybe TRBD1 (6 bases). Trimming removed 5 bases from V and 2 bases from J, with 18 bases in between. The CDR3 has 16 residues. The germline V gene encodes CDR1 PRHDT and CDR2 FYEKMQ (reference sequence).

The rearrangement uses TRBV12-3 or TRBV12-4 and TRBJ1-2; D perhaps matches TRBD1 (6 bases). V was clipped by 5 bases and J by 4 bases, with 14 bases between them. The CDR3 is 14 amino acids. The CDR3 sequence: CASSPRGASYGYTF. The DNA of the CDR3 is TGTGCCAGCAGTCCCCGGGGGGCGAGCTATGGCTACACCTTC.

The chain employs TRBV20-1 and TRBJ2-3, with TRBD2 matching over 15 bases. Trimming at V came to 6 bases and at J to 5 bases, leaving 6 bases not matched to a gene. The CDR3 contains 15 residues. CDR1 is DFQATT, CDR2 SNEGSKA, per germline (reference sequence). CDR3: CSAGLAGGQGDTQYF. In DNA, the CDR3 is TGCAGTGCGGGACTAGCGGGAGGCCAGGGAGATACGCAGTATTTT.

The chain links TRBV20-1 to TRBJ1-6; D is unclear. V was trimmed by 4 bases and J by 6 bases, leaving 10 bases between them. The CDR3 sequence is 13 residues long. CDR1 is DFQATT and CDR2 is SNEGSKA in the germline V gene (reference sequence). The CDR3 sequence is CSANLGSNSPLHF. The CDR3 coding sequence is TGCAGTGCTAATCTGGGGAGTAATTCACCCCTCCACTTT.

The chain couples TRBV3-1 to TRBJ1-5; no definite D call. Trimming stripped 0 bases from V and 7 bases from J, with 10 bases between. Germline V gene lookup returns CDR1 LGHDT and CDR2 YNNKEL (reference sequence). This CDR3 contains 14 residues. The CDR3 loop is CASSQDLRGQPQHF. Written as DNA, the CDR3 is TGTGCCAGCAGCCAAGATCTGCGAGGACAGCCCCAGCATTTT.

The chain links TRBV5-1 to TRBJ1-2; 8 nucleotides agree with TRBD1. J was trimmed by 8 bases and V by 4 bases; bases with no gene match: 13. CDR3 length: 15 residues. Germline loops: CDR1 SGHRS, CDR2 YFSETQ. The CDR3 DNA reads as TGCGCCAGCAGCGAATCGTCCGGGACAGGAGAGGGCTACACCTTC. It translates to CASSESSGTGEGYTF.

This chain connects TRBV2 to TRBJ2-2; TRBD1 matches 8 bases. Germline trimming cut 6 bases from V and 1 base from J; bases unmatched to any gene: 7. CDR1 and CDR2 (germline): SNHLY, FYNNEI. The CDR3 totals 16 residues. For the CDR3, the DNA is TGTGCCAGCAGGGAAACCGGGACAGGGAACACCGGGGAGCTGTTTTTT. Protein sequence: CASRETGTGNTGELFF.

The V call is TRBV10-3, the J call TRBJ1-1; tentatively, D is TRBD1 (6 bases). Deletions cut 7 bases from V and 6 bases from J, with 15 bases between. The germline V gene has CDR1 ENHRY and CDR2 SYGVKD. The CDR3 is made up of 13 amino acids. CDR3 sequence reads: CAITPTGAAEAFF. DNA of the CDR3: TGTGCCATCACACCGACGGGGGCCGCTGAAGCTTTCTTT.

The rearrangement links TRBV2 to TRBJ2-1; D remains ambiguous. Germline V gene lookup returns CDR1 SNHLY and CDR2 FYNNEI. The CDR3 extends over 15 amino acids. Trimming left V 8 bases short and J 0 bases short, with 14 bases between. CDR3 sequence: CASCWQSSSYNEQFF. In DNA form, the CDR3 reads TGTGCCAGCTGTTGGCAGTCGAGCTCCTACAATGAGCAGTTCTTC. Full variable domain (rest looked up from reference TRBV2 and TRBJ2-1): EPEVTQTPSHQVTQMGQEVILRCVPISNHLYFYWYRQILGQKVEFLVSFYNNEISEKSEIFDDQFSVERPDGSNFTLKIRSTKLEDSAMYFCASCWQSSSYNEQFFGPGTRLTVL.

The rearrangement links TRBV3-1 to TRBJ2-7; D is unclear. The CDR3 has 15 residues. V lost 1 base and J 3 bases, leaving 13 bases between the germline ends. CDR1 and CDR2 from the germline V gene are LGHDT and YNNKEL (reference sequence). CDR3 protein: CASSQGPLWSYEQYF. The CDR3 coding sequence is TGTGCCAGCAGCCAAGGCCCACTCTGGAGCTACGAGCAGTACTTC.

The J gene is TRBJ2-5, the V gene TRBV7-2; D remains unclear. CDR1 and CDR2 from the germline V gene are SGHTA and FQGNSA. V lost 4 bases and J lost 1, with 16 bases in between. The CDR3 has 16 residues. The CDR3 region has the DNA TGTGCCAGCAGCTCCACTGCTCACAGCTTCCAAGAGACCCAGTACTTC. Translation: CASSSTAHSFQETQYF.

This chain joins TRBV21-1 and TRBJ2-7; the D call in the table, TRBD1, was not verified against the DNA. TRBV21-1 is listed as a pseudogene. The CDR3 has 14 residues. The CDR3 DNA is TGTGCCAGCAGCATCCGGGACAGGGTCAACGAGCAGTACTTC. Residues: CASSIRDRVNEQYF.

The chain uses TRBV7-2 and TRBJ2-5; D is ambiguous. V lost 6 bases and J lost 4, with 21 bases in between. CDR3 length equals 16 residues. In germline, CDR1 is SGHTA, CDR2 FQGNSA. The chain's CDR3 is CASSHLSLVERETQYF. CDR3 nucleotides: TGTGCCAGCAGTCACCTCTCCTTGGTCGAGAGAGAGACCCAGTACTTC.

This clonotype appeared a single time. CDR3: CASSEGTGRSYEQYF. The CDR3, as DNA: TGTGCCAGCAGTGAAGGTACAGGGAGATCCTACGAGCAGTACTTC. The chain employs TRBV2 and TRBJ2-7; possibly TRBD1 for D (6 bases). The CDR3 consists of 15 residues. The germline V gene has CDR1 SNHLY and CDR2 FYNNEI. The ends were cut back, 1 base at V and 1 base at J, with 11 bases in the middle.

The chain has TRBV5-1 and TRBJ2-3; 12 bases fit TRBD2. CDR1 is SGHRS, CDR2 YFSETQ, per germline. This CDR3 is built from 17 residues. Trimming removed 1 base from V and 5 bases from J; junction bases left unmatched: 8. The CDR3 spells CASSLRPSGGARDTQYF. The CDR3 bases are TGCGCCAGCAGCTTGCGTCCTAGCGGGGGGGCTAGAGATACGCAGTATTTT.

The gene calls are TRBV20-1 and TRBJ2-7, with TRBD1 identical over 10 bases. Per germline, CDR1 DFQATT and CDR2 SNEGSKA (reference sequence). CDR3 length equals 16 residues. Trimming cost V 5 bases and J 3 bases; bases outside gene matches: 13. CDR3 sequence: CSAAKAGTGVYYEQYF. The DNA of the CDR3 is TGCAGTGCTGCTAAAGCCGGGACAGGGGTTTACTACGAGCAGTACTTC.

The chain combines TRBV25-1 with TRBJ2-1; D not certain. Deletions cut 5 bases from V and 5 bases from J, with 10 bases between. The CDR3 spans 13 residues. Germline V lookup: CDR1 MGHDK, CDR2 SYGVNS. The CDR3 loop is CASSPQANNEQFF. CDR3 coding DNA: TGTGCCAGCAGTCCCCAGGCCAACAATGAGCAGTTCTTC.

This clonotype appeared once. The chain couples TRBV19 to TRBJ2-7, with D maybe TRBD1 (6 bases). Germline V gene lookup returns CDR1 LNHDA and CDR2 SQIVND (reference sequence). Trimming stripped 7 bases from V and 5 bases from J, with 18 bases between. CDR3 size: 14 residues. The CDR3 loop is CASNPTGNVHEQYF. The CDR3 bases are TGTGCCAGTAATCCTACAGGGAACGTCCACGAGCAGTACTTC.

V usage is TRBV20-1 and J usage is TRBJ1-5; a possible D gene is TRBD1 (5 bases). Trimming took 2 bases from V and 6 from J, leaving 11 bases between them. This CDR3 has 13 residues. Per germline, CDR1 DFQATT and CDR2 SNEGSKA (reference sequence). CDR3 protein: CSARPGGGQPQHF. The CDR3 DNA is TGCAGTGCTAGACCAGGCGGGGGTCAGCCCCAGCATTTT.